This T cell receptor (beta chain) originates from a study of cytomegalovirus exposure and HLA in healthy donors. Study summary: Early on, a data release was issued that held 80 million or so unique TCRs from HLA-typed donors.

Study-wide results and limits: Upon later analysis, TCR association rates were observed to vary by HLA locus, being highest for DRB1 and lowest for HLA-C.

There are 16 residues in the CDR3. V was trimmed by 2 bases and J by 4 bases, leaving 17 bases between them. Germline CDR1 is SGHTA and CDR2 is FQGTGA. As regards this clone: Its matching antigen is unknown.

The PCR used 60 Vbeta and 13 Jbeta primers. Original methodology: Later analysis identified tens of millions of unique TCR beta chains, approximately 10 million shared. This table comes from immunoSEQ multiplex PCR, and its TCRdb copy is limited to in-frame clones, with some not included. V and J calls and clone size are those listed in that table; D and trimming were worked out from the DNA. The top ten hold roughly 5% of the sample, which has under 150,000 clones, 65% to 85% seen once. The sequence was collected from a woman in her 30s in good health and CMV-seropositive. This chain connects TRBV7-3 to TRBJ2-5; TRBD1 might be the D (6 bases). Input material: PBMCs. The CDR3 DNA reads as TGTGCCAGCAGCTTATCCTTCCAGGGGCCAGGAGAGACCCAGTACTTC. Amino acids: CASSLSFQGPGETQYF.